The 11 T cell receptor beta chains below were found in one sample sequenced in a study of a mutant IDH1 vaccine in newly diagnosed glioma. The antigens these receptors bind are not known. Documented time point: week 35, safety follow-up. A 20-mer mutant IDH1 peptide at 300 ug was injected subcutaneously with topical imiquimod. Libraries were prepared by immunoSEQ multiplex PCR; TCRdb keeps only in-frame clonotypes and omits some of them. The data hold more than 60,000 clones, with 65% to 75% observed a single time. This specimen was PBMCs, taken from a glioma patient whose treatment included an IDH1 peptide vaccine. Source of these receptors: a man in his forties or fifties with glioma.

This clone was seen only a few times. This chain uses TRBV6-5 with TRBJ1-1, with D tentatively TRBD1 (5 bases). Trimming stripped 5 bases from V and 1 base from J, with 14 bases between. The germline CDR1 and CDR2 sequences are MNHEY and SVGAGI. The CDR3 is made up of 15 amino acids. CDR3 in amino acids: CASSPRGFGNTEAFF. For the CDR3, the DNA is TGTGCCAGCAGTCCGCGGGGGTTCGGGAACACTGAAGCTTTCTTT.

The V gene is TRBV30, the J gene TRBJ1-1; D uncertain. This CDR3 contains 13 residues. Per germline, CDR1 GTSNPN and CDR2 SVGIG (reference sequence). V was trimmed by 4 bases and J by 1 base, leaving 10 bases between them. Written as DNA, the CDR3 is TGTGCCTGGATAATGACACCGAACACTGAAGCTTTCTTT. This encodes CAWIMTPNTEAFF.

This clone occurred a few times. The V and J genes are TRBV5-1 and TRBJ1-3; D is unclear. Germline assignment: CDR1 SGHRS and CDR2 YFSETQ. Trimming left V 2 bases short and J 0 bases short, with 12 bases between. There are 16 residues in the CDR3. CDR3 sequence reads: CASSFGGRHSGNTIYF. The CDR3 DNA follows: TGCGCCAGCAGCTTCGGCGGCAGACACTCTGGAAACACCATATATTTT.

This chain uses TRBV5-1 with TRBJ2-1, with D perhaps TRBD2 (6 bases). Looked up from germline, CDR1 is SGHRS and CDR2 is YFSETQ. The CDR3 runs to 12 residues. V was trimmed by 6 bases and J by 9 bases, leaving 13 bases between them. In nucleotides, the CDR3 is TGCGCCAGCAACGTCCCCGGGGGTGAGCAGTTCTTC. Its protein is CASNVPGGEQFF.

The gene calls are TRBV5-1 and TRBJ2-5; D may correspond to TRBD1 or TRBD2 (6 bases each). The CDR3 is made up of 13 amino acids. Germline V lookup: CDR1 SGHRS, CDR2 YFSETQ. The V end lost 2 bases, the J end lost 3 bases, and 8 bases lay between the germline ends. For the CDR3, the DNA is TGCGCCAGCAGCTTAGGGGGGAAAGAGACCCAGTACTTC. Amino acid sequence: CASSLGGKETQYF.

The rearrangement joins TRBV15 to TRBJ2-2; either TRBD1 or TRBD2 may supply D (6 bases each). Trimming cost V 5 bases and J 0 bases, with 19 bases left between them. This CDR3 contains 18 residues. Per the germline V gene, CDR1 is LNHNV and CDR2 is YYDKDF (reference sequence). DNA of the CDR3: TGTGCCACCAGCCCTTTTTCCGGGGGCCTCGCGAACACCGGGGAGCTGTTTTTT. Encoded protein: CATSPFSGGLANTGELFF.

The genes are TRBV11-3 and TRBJ2-7, with 9 bases that match TRBD1. Germline loops: CDR1 SGHNT, CDR2 YENEEA. J lost 6 bases, V lost 6 bases, and 3 bases had no gene match. This CDR3 is built from 12 residues. In DNA form, the CDR3 reads TGTGCCAGCAGTCGGGGACAGGGCGAGCAGTACTTC. Protein product: CASSRGQGEQYF.

The chain couples TRBV7-2 to TRBJ1-2, with D perhaps TRBD1 (6 bases). The CDR3 has 15 amino acids. The germline CDR1 and CDR2 sequences are SGHTA and FQGNSA. Between the trimmed V and J ends, which lost 1 base and 4 bases, there was a span of 13 bases. The CDR3 loop reads CASSLEARGGYGYTF. For the CDR3, the DNA is TGTGCCAGCAGCTTAGAAGCCAGGGGAGGCTATGGCTACACCTTC.

The CDR3 region is CASSLAQGRAGYEQYF. DNA of the CDR3: TGTGCCAGCAGCTTAGCGCAGGGCAGGGCCGGATACGAGCAGTACTTC. The J gene is TRBJ2-7, the V gene TRBV7-9, with D possibly being TRBD1 (5 bases). The V end lost 0 bases, the J end lost 4 bases, and 16 bases lay between the germline ends. The V gene's germline CDR1 is SEHNR and CDR2 FQNEAQ (reference sequence). The CDR3 is 16 residues long.

This chain links TRBV5-1 with TRBJ2-1; TRBD1 is a possible D gene (5 bases). Per the germline V gene, CDR1 is SGHRS and CDR2 is YFSETQ. V was shortened by 5 bases and J by 6 bases, with 18 bases between the two germline ends. This CDR3 is 15 amino acids long. The CDR3: CASRGPGLSGNEQFF. CDR3 in DNA: TGCGCCAGCAGAGGGCCAGGGTTATCCGGCAATGAGCAGTTCTTC.

The chain couples TRBV5-6 to TRBJ2-7, with D hard to call. CDR1 SGHDT and CDR2 YYEEEE come from the germline V gene. CDR3 size: 15 residues. V lost 0 bases and J 3 bases, leaving 13 bases between the germline ends. The CDR3 region is CASSLALGVIYEQYF. As DNA, the CDR3 is TGTGCCAGCAGCTTGGCCTTAGGAGTGATCTACGAGCAGTACTTC.